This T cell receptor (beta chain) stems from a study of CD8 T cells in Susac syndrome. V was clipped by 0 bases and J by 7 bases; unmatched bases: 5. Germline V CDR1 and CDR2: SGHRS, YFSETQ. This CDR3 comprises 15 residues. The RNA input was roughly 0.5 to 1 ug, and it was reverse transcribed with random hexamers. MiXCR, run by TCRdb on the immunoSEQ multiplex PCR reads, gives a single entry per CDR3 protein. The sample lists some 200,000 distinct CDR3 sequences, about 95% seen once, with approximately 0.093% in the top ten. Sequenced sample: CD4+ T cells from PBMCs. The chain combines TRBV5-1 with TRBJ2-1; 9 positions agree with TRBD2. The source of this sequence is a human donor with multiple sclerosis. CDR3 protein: CASSLVAGVMNEQFF. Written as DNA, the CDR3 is TGCGCCAGCAGCTTGGTAGCGGGAGTAATGAATGAGCAGTTCTTC.